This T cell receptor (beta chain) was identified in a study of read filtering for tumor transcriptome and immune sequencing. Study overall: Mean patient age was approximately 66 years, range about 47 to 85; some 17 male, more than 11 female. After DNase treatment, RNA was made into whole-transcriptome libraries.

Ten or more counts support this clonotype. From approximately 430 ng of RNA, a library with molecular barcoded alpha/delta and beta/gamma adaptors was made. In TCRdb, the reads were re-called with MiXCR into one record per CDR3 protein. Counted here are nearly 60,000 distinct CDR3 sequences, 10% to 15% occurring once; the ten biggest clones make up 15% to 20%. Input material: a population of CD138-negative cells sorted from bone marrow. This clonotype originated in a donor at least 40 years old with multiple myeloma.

The CDR3 is CASSPTGGSTTEAFF. The CDR3 DNA reads as TGTGCCAGCAGCCCGACAGGAGGATCGACCACTGAAGCTTTCTTT. This chain uses TRBV7-8 with TRBJ1-1, with D possibly being TRBD1 (6 bases). Per the germline V gene, CDR1 is SGHVS and CDR2 is FQNEAQ. The CDR3 spans 15 residues. Between the trimmed V and J ends, which lost 5 bases and 4 bases, there was a span of 17 bases.